The 14 T cell receptor beta chains below all came from one sample that was sequenced in a study of T cell repertoires in cytomegalovirus infection. TCRdb called the reads again in MiXCR, with one record for every CDR3 protein. Of hundreds of thousands of distinct CDR3 sequences in the sample, around 11% were seen once. Sample: PBMCs. All receptors come from a human donor in good health (CMV status not recorded). Some clones in this sample may be carry-over from other donors' samples.

This clonotype has a count of ten or more. The rearrangement uses TRBV7-9 and TRBJ2-7; D is unclear. This CDR3 comprises 14 residues. Germline CDR1 SEHNR, CDR2 FQNEAQ (reference sequence). V shed 4 bases and J shed 5 bases, with 15 bases lying between them. As DNA, the CDR3 is TGTGCCAGCAGCTCGAACCTGCCAGGCGACGAGCAGTACTTC. Translation gives CASSSNLPGDEQYF. The complete variable domain, with remaining parts taken from reference TRBV7-9 and TRBJ2-7, reads DTGVSQNPRHKITKRGQNVTFRCDPISEHNRLYWYRQTLGQGPEFLTYFQNEAQLEKSRLLSDRFSAERPKGSFSTLEIQRTEQGDSAMYLCASSSNLPGDEQYFGPGTRLTVT.

The chain links TRBV14 to TRBJ2-1, with D possibly being TRBD2 (6 bases). Trimming left V 4 bases short and J 9 bases short, with 10 bases between. Germline-derived CDR1 and CDR2 are SGHDN and FVKESK. This CDR3 comprises 12 residues. CDR3 residues: CASSPGLGEQFF. Written as DNA, the CDR3 is TGTGCCAGCAGCCCGGGACTGGGTGAGCAGTTCTTC.

In its sample, this clonotype was seen once. Since a much larger clone is just one base distant, this may be a read error. The rearrangement uses TRBV2 and TRBJ1-1; 7 bases agree with TRBD1. Germline CDR1 SNHLY, CDR2 FYNNEI. This CDR3 region has 14 residues. The CDR3 spells CASSVNRGHTGAFF. The CDR3 DNA reads as TGTGCCAGCAGTGTTAACAGGGGTCACACTGGAGCTTTCTTT.

This chain connects TRBV19 to TRBJ1-2; 8 positions match TRBD1. This CDR3 has 15 amino acids. V lost 9 bases to trimming and J lost 2 bases; unmatched junction nucleotides: 11. The germline V gene encodes CDR1 LNHDA and CDR2 SQIVND (reference sequence). The CDR3 coding sequence is TGTGCCAGCTCTCGACAGGGGCATTGGAACTATGGCTACACCTTC. Translated: CASSRQGHWNYGYTF.

This clonotype was counted at least ten times. The chain combines TRBV7-8 with TRBJ2-7, with 7 bases matching TRBD2. Germline loops: CDR1 SGHVS, CDR2 FQNEAQ. The CDR3 loop spans 13 amino acids. Trimming at V came to 5 bases and at J to 7 bases, leaving 8 bases not matched to a gene. Here the CDR3 reads CASSQAGTEEQYF. CDR3 DNA: TGTGCCAGCAGCCAAGCGGGAACCGAGGAGCAGTACTTC. Looking up the rest from reference TRBV7-8 and TRBJ2-7 gives the full variable domain: GAGVSQSPRYKVAKRGQDVALRCDPISGHVSLFWYQQALGQGPEFLTYFQNEAQLDKSGLPSDRFFAERPEGSVSTLKIQRTQQEDSAVYLCASSQAGTEEQYFGPGTRLTVT.

A note on this clonotype: This may arise from a read error, as a much more abundant clone is one base away. DNA for the CDR3: TGTGCCATCAGCCAGCGGGGGGGCCTGTTAGATACGCAGTATTTT. It translates to CAISQRGGLLDTQYF. The J gene is TRBJ2-3, the V gene TRBV6-4, with TRBD2 matching 10 bases. The CDR3 totals 15 residues. V was clipped by 10 bases and J by 5 bases; unmatched bases: 12. Per germline, CDR1 MRHNA and CDR2 SNTAGT.

This clonotype was seen a handful of times. The chain joins TRBV12-3 or TRBV12-4 to TRBJ2-1; 11 bases are shared with TRBD2. With V trimmed by 5 bases and J by 8 bases, 5 bases remained unmatched. The CDR3 loop spans 14 amino acids. CDR3 protein: CASSLGTSGDEQFF. Here the CDR3 DNA reads TGTGCCAGCAGTCTCGGGACTAGCGGCGATGAGCAGTTCTTC.

The table lists this clonotype with many counts. The V call is TRBV28, the J call TRBJ2-7; 7 positions match TRBD1. The V segment lost 7 bases and the J segment 3 bases; nucleotides outside the gene matches: 15. From germline, CDR1 is MDHEN and CDR2 SYDVKM. The length of the CDR3 is 16 residues. CDR3 sequence (DNA): TGTGCCAGCACCTCCGGGACAGAAGGAATTAGCTACGAGCAGTACTTC. Its protein is CASTSGTEGISYEQYF.

This clonotype was picked up many times. The rearrangement links TRBV4-2 to TRBJ2-7; D assignment may be TRBD1 or TRBD2 (6 bases each). Germline loops: CDR1 LGHNA, CDR2 YNFKEQ. With 0 bases removed from V and 3 bases from J, the gap between germline ends came to 12 bases. There are 15 residues in the CDR3. CDR3 loop: CASSQDAGGFYEQYF. CDR3 in DNA: TGTGCCAGCAGCCAAGATGCCGGGGGCTTCTACGAGCAGTACTTC.

This clonotype was picked up a small number of times. The V call is TRBV27, the J call TRBJ2-1, with no clear D. CDR3 length equals 13 residues. Between the trimmed V and J ends, which lost 4 bases and 13 bases, there was a span of 17 bases. Germline values: CDR1 MNHEY, CDR2 SMNVEV (reference sequence). The CDR3 here is CASSSNVDPIQFF. The CDR3 nucleotides are TGTGCCAGCAGTTCCAATGTCGACCCAATCCAGTTCTTC.

The J gene is TRBJ2-1, the V gene TRBV29-1, with 9 bases aligning to TRBD2. The CDR3 sequence is 14 residues long. Germline CDR1 is SQVTM and CDR2 is ANQGSEA. Germline trimming cut 5 bases from V and 8 bases from J; bases unmatched to any gene: 10. CDR3 nucleotides: TGCAGCGTTAGGAGAAGCGGGAGGACTCATGAGCAGTTCTTC. It codes for CSVRRSGRTHEQFF.

The chain has TRBV20-1 and TRBJ2-1, with 7 bases that match TRBD2. The germline V gene has CDR1 DFQATT and CDR2 SNEGSKA (reference sequence). The CDR3 runs to 12 residues. The CDR3 loop reads CVGRGSYNEQFF. As DNA, the CDR3 is TGCGTCGGGCGGGGGTCCTACAATGAGCAGTTCTTC.

At least ten counts were recorded for this clonotype. V is TRBV18 and J is TRBJ2-2; D unclear. Trimming cost V 0 bases and J 5 bases, with 4 bases left between them. The CDR3 extends over 13 amino acids. Germline CDR1 KGHSH, CDR2 LQKENI. The CDR3 nucleotides read TGTGCCAGCTCACCACCAGTTACCGGGGAGCTGTTTTTT. This translates into CASSPPVTGELFF. Full variable domain (remainder filled in from reference TRBV18 and TRBJ2-2): NAGVMQNPRHLVRRRGQEARLRCSPMKGHSHVYWYRQLPEEGLKFMVYLQKENIIDESGMPKERFSAEFPKEGPSILRIQQVVRGDSAAYFCASSPPVTGELFFGEGSRLTVL.

The chain combines TRBV18 with TRBJ2-4; TRBD1 matches 10 bases. The ends lost 3 bases at V and 4 bases at J; junction bases unmatched: 3. The V gene's germline CDR1 is KGHSH and CDR2 LQKENI. The CDR3 consists of 15 residues. CDR3 in amino acids: CASSPLGQGKNIQYF. The CDR3 region has the DNA TGTGCCAGCTCACCGCTGGGACAGGGGAAAAACATTCAGTACTTC.